The present T cell receptor beta chain was sequenced within a study of blood T cell repertoires in COVID-19 (dated by TCRdb to 2020 to 2021). Study-wide context: The collaborator samples originated in the United States, Italy and Spain and spanned the acute and convalescent phases of COVID-19. The prospective study material was composed of cDNA or gDNA derived from T cells, B-cell-depleted T cells, or PBMCs. Deeply sampled blood TCRbeta repertoires from subjects exposed to, actively infected with, or recovered from COVID-19 were included in the dataset. A freely available public database, intended as a resource for researchers studying the immune response to SARS-CoV-2, is where the repertoires were released. Samples came from the ongoing ImmuneRACE study (first 160 participants) plus 1,254 subjects from 6 global collaborators. The sample metadata nearly always contained a de-identified subject ID, COVID-19 status, age in years and sex. Where available, HLA class I and class II types were taken from metadata supplied by the sample provider and were not determined by assay-based typing. What the research found in general, with its limitations: The amount of clinical and demographic metadata varied by source and participant and was provided uncurated.

Concerning this clone: Its antigen remains unidentified. Base qualities are missing; no much larger clone stands one base away.

The immunoSEQ Assay, a bias-controlled multiplex PCR, was used to amplify TCRbeta CDR3 regions from genomic DNA. Under the source paper's analysis protocol: The number of nucleated cells in each sample was estimated by amplification of reference gene primers within the assay. To quantify the absolute abundance of each unique TCRbeta CDR3 rearrangement, sequence reads were collapsed and filtered. For each sample, productive Simpson clonality was calculated as the square root of Simpson's diversity index over productive rearrangements. TCRdb took this table from immuneACCESS and kept in-frame rearrangements with V and J called. Such tables lack part of the clones; where checked against another copy, unresolved V genes explain under half of the gap, and the rest is unexplained. D and trimming were read from the DNA, whereas the V and J calls and clone size are those reported in that table. For this sample there are 250,000 to 350,000 clones; 80% to 90% appear just once. The ten largest clonotypes hold 7.8% of the sample.

Samples from volunteer blood donors who had recovered from COVID-19 were contributed by a second Seattle source. Collaborating institutions collected whole blood in K2EDTA tubes following their own protocols. For TCRbeta analysis, collaborators shipped samples in one of three forms: frozen whole blood, isolated PBMCs, or DNA extracted from either of those sample types. CDR1 and CDR2 (MNHNY, SVGAGI) derive from the germline V gene (reference sequence). V loses 6 bases of germline sequence and J loses 2 bases, and the interval between the two ends is 14 bases. The CDR3 runs 15 residues from the cysteine to the phenylalanine. Only the CDR3 DNA stays, 45 bases, in frame from base 1.

The rearranged segments are TRBV6-6 and TRBJ1-5; the D region possibly corresponds to TRBD1 (5 bases align). Input material: peripheral blood. The receptor was derived from a woman aged 50 to 65 who had recovered from COVID-19. The nucleotide sequence is given as TGTGCCAGCAGCCCCGGGACTCAGGGCAATCAGCCCCAGCATTTT. This encodes CASSPGTQGNQPQHF.